What follows is one TCR beta chain and its context. This clone's antigen is unknown. Within one base of it there is no much larger clone, and no base qualities were kept. The junction carries 18 bases between V and J, which are trimmed by 4 bases and 6 bases respectively. In the germline V gene, CDR1 corresponds to MNHEY and CDR2 to SVGAGI. From the cysteine up to the phenylalanine, the CDR3 has a length of 15 residues. The CDR3 DNA has 45 bases and is translated from base 1. The data were obtained in a study of CD8 T cells in Susac syndrome (dated by TCRdb to about 2019). Broadly, across the study: Among the sequenced Susac syndrome patients, six had clinically active disease and fewer than 10 were in clinical remission. Repertoire sequencing was used to test whether CD8+ T cell activation and differentiation in Susac syndrome was antigen driven. At blood withdrawal, Susac syndrome patients were therapy-naive, treated with corticosteroids (with IVIg additionally given to some), or treated with IVIg alone. Broad study findings and their caveats: The number of individuals in the TCR sequencing and HLA analysis was recognized as being relatively small. In patients with Susac syndrome, the CD4+ T cell repertoire showed no detectable clonal expansion.

RNA was extracted with the RNeasy kit and roughly 0.5 to 1 ug was reverse transcribed using random hexamers. The immunoSEQ multiplex PCR assay, which covers 54 Vbeta and 13 Jbeta segments, was used to amplify TCR beta CDR3 regions. PCR amplification bias was corrected using a synthetic template baseline for primer optimization and computational correction. The paper's processing steps were these. Only productive sequences were kept, with reads annotated to V, D and J genes according to IMGT and analyzed in immunoSEQ Analyzer. Clonality was calculated as one minus the Shannon entropy normalized by log2 of the number of productive unique sequences. For each patient and control, public and private clones were evaluated among the 100 most prevalent clones. A clone was defined as Susac-specific if it was absent from the healthy and MS cohorts, from some 980 published viral clones and from other ImmuneACCESS disease sequences. TCRdb reprocessing: public reads trimmed at Q25 with fastp, clones called with MiXCR, in-frame beta chains kept. CDR3 protein duplicates are merged, each entry listing the most common genes and DNA. What appears here as the V and J calls and clone size reflects TCRdb's work, not the paper's. The sample table lists 71,000 or so distinct CDR3 sequences, 93% of them with a count of one. The ten largest clones add up to around 0.15% of the sample.

Peripheral blood CD8+ and CD4+ T cells from healthy donors, Susac syndrome patients and multiple sclerosis patients were profiled by high-throughput TCR beta sequencing. Recently defined diagnostic criteria for definite or probable disease were met by the Susac syndrome patients. Bulk CD8+ and CD4+ T cells were purified by magnetic negative isolation, while CD8+ TEMRA cells were enriched using FACS. Blood was drawn into EDTA tubes, processed within 24 hours, and PBMCs were isolated by density gradient centrifugation. PBMCs intended for TCR sequencing were cryopreserved in liquid nitrogen and thawed later in a water bath at 37 degrees C. Purity of sorted or isolated CD4+, CD8+ and CD8+ TEMRA cells was at least 90%.

The chain is encoded by TRBV6-5 joined to TRBJ1-2; matching of 6 bases hints at TRBD1 as the D gene. The sequenced sample consisted of CD4+ T cells from PBMCs. The sequence was collected from a human donor with Susac syndrome. CDR3 region: CASSSRQAAGDGYTF. In nucleotide form, the sequence is TGTGCCAGCAGTTCTAGGCAGGCTGCAGGGGATGGCTACACCTTC.